The 13 T cell receptor beta chains listed next were all sequenced from one sample in a study of T cell clonality in common variable immunodeficiency. Profiled with immunoSEQ multiplex PCR; TCRdb holds only in-frame clones, not every one. The sample includes 57,000 or so clones, none of them occurring once. The sequenced sample was peripheral blood mononuclear cells. The receptors were gathered from a person aged 18-70 years in good health.

This clone was counted many times. The read comes to an end 3 residues before the CDR3 does, leaving the germline J gene to fill in the end. The gene calls are TRBV30 and TRBJ1-2; 10 bases match TRBD1. The CDR3 loop spans 12 amino acids. Germline V CDR1 and CDR2: GTSNPN, SVGIG (reference sequence). J was trimmed by 5 bases and V by 5 bases; bases with no gene match: 2. Partial CDR3 DNA: TGTGCCTGGCGGACAGGGGGGTATGGC. Encoded protein: CAWRTGGYG. The entire CDR3 is CAWRTGGYGYTF. Looking up the rest from reference TRBV30 and TRBJ1-2 gives the full variable domain: SQTIHQWPATLVQPVGSPLSLECTVEGTSNPNLYWYRQAAGRGLQLLFYSVGIGQISSEVPQNLSASRPQDRQFILSSKKLLLSDSGFYLCAWRTGGYGYTFGSGTRLTVV.

This clone was seen many times. The read terminates 3 residues before the CDR3 end, so the remaining end is supplied by the germline J gene. The V and J genes are TRBV6-2 or TRBV6-3 and TRBJ2-1; tentative D call: TRBD1 (6 bases). The germline gives CDR1 MNHEY, CDR2 SVGEGT. The V end was cut by 6 bases, the J end by 0 bases, with 9 bases between. The CDR3 runs 14 residues. CDR3 protein: CASSGQSSYNEQFF. The sequenced CDR3 bases are TGTGCCAGCAGCGGACAGAGCTCCTACAATGAG.

This clone occurred many times. The read comes to an end 3 residues before the CDR3 does, leaving the germline J gene to fill in the end. This chain joins TRBV20-1 and TRBJ1-2, with D possibly TRBD1 on 6 matching bases. CDR3 length: 15 amino acids. Germline CDR1 DFQATT, CDR2 SNEGSKA (reference sequence). V gave up 4 bases and J gave up 2 bases, with 17 bases separating them. CDR3 amino acids: CSAKPTGIPNYGYTF. CDR3 DNA (partial): TGCAGTGCTAAGCCCACAGGGATACCGAACTATGGC.

This clone was counted many times. The CDR3 extends 3 residues past the end of the read, so its final part is completed from the germline J gene. The V call is TRBV30, the J call TRBJ1-5, with 7 bases fitting TRBD1. The CDR3 spans 15 residues. Trimming at V came to 3 bases and at J to 4 bases, leaving 9 bases not matched to a gene. From germline, CDR1 is GTSNPN and CDR2 SVGIG (reference sequence). This chain's CDR3 is CAWRDGTDFNQPQHF. The sequenced CDR3 bases are TGTGCCTGGAGAGATGGGACAGACTTTAATCAGCCC.

This clone was counted ten times or more. The read comes to an end 3 residues before the CDR3 does, leaving the germline J gene to fill in the end. The genes are TRBV12-3 or TRBV12-4 and TRBJ2-3, with a weak D call TRBD2 (6 bases). With 4 bases removed from V and 1 base from J, the gap between germline ends came to 9 bases. The CDR3 is made up of 14 amino acids. CDR3 bases read: TGTGCCAGCAGTTGGTCTAGCGGCACAGATACG. It codes for CASSWSSGTDT. The whole CDR3 reads CASSWSSGTDTQYF.

This clone was picked up many times. The read terminates 3 residues ahead of where the CDR3 ends, so the germline J gene completes it. The chain is built from TRBV19 and TRBJ1-5; perhaps TRBD1 as D (5 bases). The CDR3 has 17 residues. In germline, CDR1 is LNHDA, CDR2 SQIVND (reference sequence). The V and J ends lost 3 bases and 2 bases respectively, with 17 bases between them. The CDR3 DNA, read in part, is TGTGCCAGTAGTATTGGGGCCGGGTTGCGAGGCAATCAGCCC. Its protein product is CASSIGAGLRGNQP. The CDR3 in its entirety is CASSIGAGLRGNQPQHF. The full variable domain, its missing parts supplied by reference TRBV19 and TRBJ1-5, is DGGITQSPKYLFRKEGQNVTLSCEQNLNHDAMYWYRQDPGQGLRLIYYSQIVNDFQKGDIAEGYSVSREKKESFPLTVTSAQKNPTAFYLCASSIGAGLRGNQPQHFGDGTRLSIL.

This clone was found a few times. The read stops 3 residues short of the end of the CDR3; the missing end is completed from the germline J gene. The chain joins TRBV19 to TRBJ2-3, with D perhaps matching TRBD2 (6 bases). V was cut by 5 bases and J by 2 bases, with 14 bases left in between. The CDR3 sequence is 15 residues long. The germline V gene has CDR1 LNHDA and CDR2 SQIVND (reference sequence). Here the CDR3 reads CASSPRLGYTDTQYF. The DNA read from the CDR3 is TGTGCCAGTAGTCCCCGACTAGGCTACACAGATACG.

This clone qualifies as large. The read halts 3 residues ahead of the CDR3 end, with the missing end drawn from the germline J gene. The chain links TRBV30 to TRBJ1-1, with 7 positions matching TRBD1. CDR1 GTSNPN and CDR2 SVGIG come from the germline V gene (reference sequence). Germline trimming cut 0 bases from V and 4 bases from J; bases unmatched to any gene: 5. The CDR3 consists of 14 residues. CDR3 in amino acids: CAWSVKGARTEAFF. The sequenced CDR3 bases are TGTGCCTGGAGTGTGAAGGGGGCGCGCACTGAA.

This clone was seen repeatedly, ten times or more. Coverage ceases 3 residues before the CDR3 finishes, and the germline J gene fills in the end. The V gene is TRBV30, the J gene TRBJ2-6; weak D call: TRBD1 (5 bases). This CDR3 has 17 amino acids. The germline gives CDR1 GTSNPN, CDR2 SVGIG (reference sequence). V was cut by 3 bases and J by 0 bases, with 15 bases left in between. The covered CDR3 bases are TGTGCCTGGAGCCCCAAGGGGCCCTTCTCTGGGGCCAACGTC. It is translated as CAWSPKGPFSGANV. In full, the CDR3 is CAWSPKGPFSGANVLTF. Drawing the rest from reference TRBV30 and TRBJ2-6, the complete variable domain is SQTIHQWPATLVQPVGSPLSLECTVEGTSNPNLYWYRQAAGRGLQLLFYSVGIGQISSEVPQNLSASRPQDRQFILSSKKLLLSDSGFYLCAWSPKGPFSGANVLTFGAGSRLTVL.

In this sample, this clone turned up many times. Sequencing ends 3 residues short of the CDR3 end; the germline J gene provides the rest. The chain recombines TRBV7-2 with TRBJ2-3, with 7 bases aligning to TRBD2. Germline loops: CDR1 SGHTA, CDR2 FQGNSA. The CDR3 is 16 residues long. Trimming took 0 bases from V and 5 from J; bases not matched to a gene: 8. This CDR3 reads CASSLAGGAVRDTQYF. CDR3 DNA, as far as it was read: TGTGCCAGCAGCTTAGCGGGAGGGGCAGTAAGAGATACG. The full variable domain, its missing parts supplied by reference TRBV7-2 and TRBJ2-3, is GAGVSQSPSNKVTEKGKDVELRCDPISGHTALYWYRQSLGQGLEFLIYFQGNSAPDKSGLPSDRFSAERTGGSVSTLTIQRTQQEDSAVYLCASSLAGGAVRDTQYFGPGTRLTVL.

This clone was counted many times. Read data end 3 residues before the CDR3 end; the end is taken from the germline J gene. The chain links TRBV28 to TRBJ2-2; D remains unclear. Germline V gene data show CDR1 as MDHEN and CDR2 as SYDVKM. The V gene lost 2 bases and the J gene lost 1 base, with 5 bases spanning the gap. The CDR3 consists of 14 residues. The covered CDR3 bases are TGTGCCAGCAGTTTAGCAGGGAACACCGGGGAG. Residues: CASSLAGNTGE. The whole CDR3 sequence reads CASSLAGNTGELFF.

This clone has at least ten counts. The read halts 3 residues ahead of the CDR3 end, with the missing end drawn from the germline J gene. V is TRBV20-1 and J is TRBJ1-1; D might be TRBD1 (6 bases). This CDR3 region has 13 residues. Germline V gene data show CDR1 as DFQATT and CDR2 as SNEGSKA (reference sequence). Trimming pared 4 bases from V and 4 bases from J, leaving 13 bases between. The DNA read from the CDR3 is TGCAGTGCTATAAGAACAGGGCGCACTGAA. Translation gives CSAIRTGRTE. The whole CDR3 protein is CSAIRTGRTEAFF.

This clone was detected ten times or more. The CDR3 end falls 3 residues outside the read, so it is completed with the germline J gene. The V gene is TRBV19, the J gene TRBJ2-2; 8 nucleotides align to TRBD1. The CDR3 contains 15 residues. CDR1 and CDR2 (germline): LNHDA, SQIVND (reference sequence). V shed 4 bases and J 1 base; nucleotides not matched to a gene: 2. CDR3 DNA, as far as it was read: TGTGCCAGTAGTACCGGGACAGGGAACACCGGGGAG. Amino acids: CASSTGTGNTGE. The entire CDR3 is CASSTGTGNTGELFF.